This TCR beta chain was retrieved from a study of control samples from healthy donors and cancer patients. Profiling relied on immunoSEQ multiplex PCR, and the TCRdb table lists in-frame clones only, not all of them. The table includes approximately 90,000 clones, roughly 93% detected once. The germline V gene has CDR1 SNHLY and CDR2 FYNNEI. The germline V and J ends were trimmed by 5 bases and 8 bases, with 12 bases remaining between them. This CDR3 has 12 amino acids. The sample taken for sequencing was blood. The sequence derives from a woman in her 30s in good health. The rearrangement links TRBV2 to TRBJ1-2; D is uncertain. In DNA, the CDR3 is TGTGCCAGCAGTCCCACGACCGTCGGCTACACCTTC. This encodes CASSPTTVGYTF.